This T cell receptor beta chain was sequenced during a study of T-cell reconstitution after alpha-beta-depleted transplantation in children (dated by TCRdb to about 2016). Some background on the complete study: Using TCR repertoire profiling, the study followed T-cell immune reconstitution in a quantitative way in children after TCRalphabeta/CD19-depleted allogeneic hematopoietic cell transplantation.

The CDR3 starts with the cysteine, ends with the phenylalanine, and has 15 residues. Left in the record is the CDR3 DNA by itself, 45 bases read in frame from the first base. A distance of 13 bases separates the germline ends of V and J, which lose 3 bases and 4 bases respectively. Based on the germline V gene, the CDR1 and CDR2 sequences are MDHEN and SYDVKM. Turning to this clonotype: There is no known antigen for this receptor. No base-level quality is on record; no much larger clone is a single base apart.

The protocol used for the library was PCR. These reads were obtained on an Illumina HiSeq 2500. Molecular barcoding was employed in the preparation of TCR libraries, with unique molecular identifiers being used to normalize TCRbeta repertoire quantification. Starting from the raw public reads, TCRdb applied fastp trimming at Q25, assembled clones with MiXCR and retained in-frame beta chains. Rows matching on CDR3 protein sequence are summarized as one entry with the most common DNA and genes. The sample table shows 350,000 to 450,000 distinct CDR3 sequences, and roughly 20% are seen once. Jointly, the top ten make up 3% to 4% of the sample.

The chain was built from TRBV28 and TRBJ1-5, with the D gene too uncertain to name. The specimen was PBMCs from the stem cell graft donor, collected from the stem cell graft. This receptor was obtained from a human donor who donated a stem cell graft to a child with acute myeloid leukemia. The CDR3 here reads CASSFRSPPNQPQHF. The nucleotide sequence is given as TGTGCCAGCAGTTTTCGGTCGCCGCCGAATCAGCCCCAGCATTTT. The CDR3 plus the reference TRBV28 and TRBJ1-5 genes for the other parts give the full variable domain: DVKVTQSSRYLVKRTGEKVFLECVQDMDHENMFWYRQDPGLGLRLIYFSYDVKMKEKGDIPEGYSVSREKKERFSLILESASTNQTSMYLCASSFRSPPNQPQHFGDGTRLSIL.